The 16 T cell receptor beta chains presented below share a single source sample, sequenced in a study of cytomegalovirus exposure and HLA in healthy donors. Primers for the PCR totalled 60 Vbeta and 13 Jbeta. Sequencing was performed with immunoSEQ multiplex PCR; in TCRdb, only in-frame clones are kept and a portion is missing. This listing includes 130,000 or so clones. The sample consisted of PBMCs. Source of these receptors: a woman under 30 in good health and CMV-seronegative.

The DNA for the CDR3 is TGTGCCAGCAGCGAAATCGGCGGCCGATACACTGAAGCTTTCTTT. Translated: CASSEIGGRYTEAFF. This sequence joins TRBV28 and TRBJ1-1; unclear D gene. CDR3 size: 15 residues. The V end was cut by 6 bases, the J end by 3 bases, with 17 bases between. The V gene's germline CDR1 is MDHEN and CDR2 SYDVKM.

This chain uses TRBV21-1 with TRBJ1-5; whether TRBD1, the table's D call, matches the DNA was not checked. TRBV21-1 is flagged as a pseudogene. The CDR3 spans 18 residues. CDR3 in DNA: TGTGCCAGCAGCAAAAAGTTTGGGACAGCGATTAGCAATCAGCCCCAGCATTTT. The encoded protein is CASSKKFGTAISNQPQHF.

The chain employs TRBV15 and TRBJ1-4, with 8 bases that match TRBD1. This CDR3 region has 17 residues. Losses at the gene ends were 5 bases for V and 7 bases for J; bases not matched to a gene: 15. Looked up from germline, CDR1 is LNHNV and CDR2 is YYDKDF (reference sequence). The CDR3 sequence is CATSGRGRGAPGEKLFF. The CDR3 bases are TGTGCCACCAGCGGCAGGGGGCGTGGGGCGCCCGGTGAAAAACTGTTTTTT.

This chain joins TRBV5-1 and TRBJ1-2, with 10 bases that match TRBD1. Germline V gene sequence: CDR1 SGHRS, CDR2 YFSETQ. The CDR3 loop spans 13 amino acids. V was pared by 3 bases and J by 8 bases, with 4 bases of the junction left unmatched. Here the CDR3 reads CASSWDRGNGYTF. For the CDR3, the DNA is TGCGCCAGCAGCTGGGACAGGGGAAACGGCTACACCTTC.

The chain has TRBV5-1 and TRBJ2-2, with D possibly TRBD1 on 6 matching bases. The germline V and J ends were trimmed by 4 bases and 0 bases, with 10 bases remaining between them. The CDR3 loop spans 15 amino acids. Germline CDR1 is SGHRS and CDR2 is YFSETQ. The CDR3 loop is CASSKGQTNTGELFF. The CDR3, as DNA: TGCGCCAGCAGCAAAGGACAGACGAACACCGGGGAGCTGTTTTTT.

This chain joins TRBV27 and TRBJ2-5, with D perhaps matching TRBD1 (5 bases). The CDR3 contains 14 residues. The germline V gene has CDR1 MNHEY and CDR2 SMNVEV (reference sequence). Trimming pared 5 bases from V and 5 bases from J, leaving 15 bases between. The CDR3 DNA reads TGTGCCAGCAGTCTTGGACACCTAAAGGAGACCCAGTACTTC. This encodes CASSLGHLKETQYF.

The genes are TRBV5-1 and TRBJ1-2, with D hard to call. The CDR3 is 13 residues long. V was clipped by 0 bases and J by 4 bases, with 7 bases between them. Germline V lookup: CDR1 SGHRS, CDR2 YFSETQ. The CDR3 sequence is CASSLDASYGYTF. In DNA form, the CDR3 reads TGCGCCAGCAGCTTGGACGCTAGCTATGGCTACACCTTC.

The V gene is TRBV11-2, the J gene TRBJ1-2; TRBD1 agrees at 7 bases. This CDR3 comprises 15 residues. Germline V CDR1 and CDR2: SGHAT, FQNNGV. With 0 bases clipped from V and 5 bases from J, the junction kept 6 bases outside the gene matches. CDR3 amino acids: CASSLDEGGAYGYTF. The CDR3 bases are TGTGCCAGCAGCTTAGATGAAGGGGGCGCTTATGGCTACACCTTC.

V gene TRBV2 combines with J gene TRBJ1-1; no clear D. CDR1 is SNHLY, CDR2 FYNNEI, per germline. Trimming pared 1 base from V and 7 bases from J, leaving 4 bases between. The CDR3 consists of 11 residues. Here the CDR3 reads CASSEGSEAFF. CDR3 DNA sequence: TGTGCCAGCAGTGAAGGCAGTGAAGCTTTCTTT.

The CDR3 coding sequence is TGTGCCAGCAGTGAAGGTGGGGCGGGAGGAGAGACCCAGTACTTC. This translates into CASSEGGAGGETQYF. The chain joins TRBV2 to TRBJ2-5; 8 positions match TRBD2. Germline V gene sequence: CDR1 SNHLY, CDR2 FYNNEI. With V trimmed by 1 base and J by 4 bases, 5 bases remained unmatched. The CDR3 runs to 15 residues.

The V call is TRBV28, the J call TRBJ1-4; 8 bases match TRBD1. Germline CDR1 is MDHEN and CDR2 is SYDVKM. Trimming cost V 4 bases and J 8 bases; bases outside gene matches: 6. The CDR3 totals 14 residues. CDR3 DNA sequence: TGTGCCAGCAGTTCGGGACAGGCGGAGGAAAAACTGTTTTTT. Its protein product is CASSSGQAEEKLFF.

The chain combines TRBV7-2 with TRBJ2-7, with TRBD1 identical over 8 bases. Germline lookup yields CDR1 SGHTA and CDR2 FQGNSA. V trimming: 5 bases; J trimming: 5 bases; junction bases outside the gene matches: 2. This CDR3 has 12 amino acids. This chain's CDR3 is CASSQTGDEQYV. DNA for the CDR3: TGTGCCAGCAGCCAGACAGGGGACGAGCAGTACGTC.

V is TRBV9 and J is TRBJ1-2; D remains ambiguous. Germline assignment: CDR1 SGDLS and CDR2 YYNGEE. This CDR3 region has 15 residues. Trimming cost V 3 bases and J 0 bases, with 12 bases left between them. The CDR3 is CASSGGPLANYGYTF. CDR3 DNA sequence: TGTGCCAGCAGCGGTGGGCCACTTGCTAACTATGGCTACACCTTC.

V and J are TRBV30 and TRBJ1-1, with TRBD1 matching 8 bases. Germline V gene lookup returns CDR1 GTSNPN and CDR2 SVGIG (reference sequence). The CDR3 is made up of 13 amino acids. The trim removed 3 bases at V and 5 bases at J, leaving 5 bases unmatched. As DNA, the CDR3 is TGTGCCTGGAGCATACAGGGGGGGACTGAAGCTTTCTTT. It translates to CAWSIQGGTEAFF.

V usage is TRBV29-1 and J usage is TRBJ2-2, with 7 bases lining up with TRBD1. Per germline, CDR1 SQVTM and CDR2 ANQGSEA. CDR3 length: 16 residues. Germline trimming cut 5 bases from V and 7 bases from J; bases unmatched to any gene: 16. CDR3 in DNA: TGCAGCGTTCAAACTACAGGGGTCTCCCGGGTCGGGGAGCTGTTTTTT. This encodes CSVQTTGVSRVGELFF.

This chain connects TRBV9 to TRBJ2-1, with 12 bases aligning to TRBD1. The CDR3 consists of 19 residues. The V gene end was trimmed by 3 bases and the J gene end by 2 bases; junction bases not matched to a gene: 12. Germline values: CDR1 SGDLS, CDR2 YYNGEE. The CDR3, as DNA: TGTGCCAGCAGCGGGGGAACCGGGACAGGGGGCAGCCCCTACAATGAGCAGTTCTTC. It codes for CASSGGTGTGGSPYNEQFF.